Following are 28 T cell receptor beta chains from one sample sequenced in a study of OX40 agonist ivuxolimab in advanced cancers. Assay: immunoSEQ multiplex PCR; the TCRdb copy retains only in-frame clones and omits some. This table has more than 65,000 clones, about 90% appearing once. The starting material was CD4+ or CD8+ T cells sorted from blood, obtained in a trial of the OX40 agonist ivuxolimab. The source of these receptors is an adult with an advanced solid tumor such as melanoma, head and neck, liver or kidney cancer.

The chain employs TRBV10-3 and TRBJ1-5, with D possibly being TRBD1 (5 bases). V was cut by 1 base and J by 3 bases, with 16 bases left in between. The germline V gene encodes CDR1 ENHRY and CDR2 SYGVKD. The CDR3 is made up of 17 amino acids. CDR3 in DNA: TGTGCCATCAGTGAGTTGTGGTCCACAGGCCTCAATCAGCCCCAGCATTTT. This translates into CAISELWSTGLNQPQHF.

The chain employs TRBV4-3 and TRBJ1-4, with 10 bases aligning to TRBD1. Germline lookup yields CDR1 LGHNA and CDR2 YSLEER. The CDR3 has 15 residues. The J segment lost 4 bases and the V segment lost 1 base, leaving 0 bases of the junction unmatched. CDR3 loop: CASSQGDRGNEKLFF. CDR3 coding DNA: TGCGCCAGCAGCCAAGGGGACAGGGGTAATGAAAAACTGTTTTTT.

The V gene is TRBV7-9, the J gene TRBJ1-2; D not resolved. This CDR3 has 13 amino acids. CDR1 is SEHNR, CDR2 FQNEAQ, per germline (reference sequence). V was clipped by 3 bases and J by 4 bases, with 9 bases between them. The CDR3 here is CASSFEGLYGYTF. CDR3 sequence (DNA): TGTGCCAGCAGCTTTGAGGGTCTCTATGGCTACACCTTC.

This rearrangement joins TRBV7-8 to TRBJ1-1, with D hard to call. V lost 4 bases to trimming and J lost 10 bases, with 13 bases between them. Germline CDR1 is SGHVS and CDR2 is FQNEAQ. The CDR3 is 12 amino acids. CDR3 sequence: CASSYAGEAAFF. The CDR3 DNA follows: TGTGCCAGCAGCTACGCCGGGGAGGCAGCTTTCTTT.

The rearrangement links TRBV11-2 to TRBJ2-2; D gene uncertain. There are 13 residues in the CDR3. Germline V CDR1 and CDR2: SGHAT, FQNNGV. V lost 5 bases to trimming and J lost 6 bases, with 10 bases between them. CDR3 region: CASSPSHPGELFF. The CDR3 bases are TGTGCCAGCAGCCCAAGTCACCCCGGGGAGCTGTTTTTT.

The chain uses TRBV27 and TRBJ1-6, with no clear D. The CDR3 spans 12 residues. With 3 bases removed from V and 7 bases from J, the gap between germline ends came to 4 bases. In germline, CDR1 is MNHEY, CDR2 SMNVEV (reference sequence). The CDR3 DNA sequence: TGTGCCAGCAGTTTCCCCAATTCACCCCTCCACTTT. Protein: CASSFPNSPLHF.

This sequence joins TRBV9 and TRBJ2-1; TRBD1 or TRBD2 may be the D gene (5 bases each). The germline V and J ends were trimmed by 4 bases and 6 bases, with 8 bases remaining between them. Germline loops: CDR1 SGDLS, CDR2 YYNGEE. The CDR3 length is 12 residues. The CDR3 DNA sequence: TGTGCCAGCAGCTCAGGGACCAATGAGCAGTTCTTC. Translating gives CASSSGTNEQFF.

J is TRBJ1-1 and V is TRBV6-4; D unclear. Germline CDR1 and CDR2: MRHNA and SNTAGT. With 2 bases removed from V and 1 base from J, the gap between germline ends came to 8 bases. CDR3 length: 14 residues. The CDR3 DNA is TGTGCCAGCAGTGACCTCAGTGGGAACACTGAAGCTTTCTTT. Protein product: CASSDLSGNTEAFF.

The CDR3, as DNA: TGTGCCAGCAGCCCCGAGGGAGGGGTCCCTTTACCCCTCCACTTT. It codes for CASSPEGGVPLPLHF. This rearrangement joins TRBV9 to TRBJ1-6, with D perhaps matching TRBD1 (5 bases). V was cut by 4 bases and J by 12 bases, with 20 bases left in between. The CDR3 consists of 15 residues. The germline CDR1 and CDR2 sequences are SGDLS and YYNGEE.

The V and J genes are TRBV6-6 and TRBJ2-3; D remains ambiguous. Germline V lookup: CDR1 MNHNY, CDR2 SVGAGI (reference sequence). The CDR3 loop spans 13 amino acids. The ends were cut back, 6 bases at V and 4 bases at J, with 11 bases in the middle. The CDR3 region is CASSPGGADTQYF. The DNA of the CDR3 is TGTGCCAGCAGCCCTGGTGGGGCAGATACGCAGTATTTT.

The V call is TRBV2, the J call TRBJ1-5; D perhaps matches TRBD1 (5 bases). This CDR3 spans 15 amino acids. Germline assignment: CDR1 SNHLY and CDR2 FYNNEI. Trimming shortened V by 4 bases and J by 1 base, and 11 bases separated the two germline ends. CDR3 nucleotides: TGTGCCAGCAGTGCAGGGACCATAAGCAATCAGCCCCAGCATTTT. Translation: CASSAGTISNQPQHF.

This sequence joins TRBV7-9 and TRBJ2-7; D possibly matches TRBD1 or TRBD2 (5 bases each). CDR3 length equals 15 residues. Trimming cost V 4 bases and J 7 bases, with 20 bases left between them. Germline-derived CDR1 and CDR2 are SEHNR and FQNEAQ (reference sequence). The CDR3 sequence is CASSSPPGRFWEQYF. The DNA of the CDR3 is TGTGCCAGCAGCTCCCCTCCGGGACGGTTTTGGGAGCAGTACTTC.

V is TRBV7-8 and J is TRBJ1-4; no clear D. From germline, CDR1 is SGHVS and CDR2 FQNEAQ. CDR3 length equals 14 residues. Trimming removed 5 bases at V and 8 bases at J, with 15 bases between. In nucleotides, the CDR3 is TGTGCCAGCAGCCAGGTTGGCTCGGGGGAAAAACTGTTTTTT. The encoded protein is CASSQVGSGEKLFF.

The CDR3, as DNA: TGTGCCAGCGGAACCGTCTACGAGCAGTACTTC. Amino acids: CASGTVYEQYF. The V gene is TRBV2, the J gene TRBJ2-7; D unresolved. The CDR3 covers 11 residues. Deletions cut 8 bases from V and 3 bases from J, with 8 bases between. Germline V lookup: CDR1 SNHLY, CDR2 FYNNEI. The variable domain in full, completed from reference TRBV2 and TRBJ2-7, reads EPEVTQTPSHQVTQMGQEVILRCVPISNHLYFYWYRQILGQKVEFLVSFYNNEISEKSEIFDDQFSVERPDGSNFTLKIRSTKLEDSAMYFCASGTVYEQYFGPGTRLTVT.

On this clone: The sample has other DNA sequences that encode this CDR3 too. The rearrangement joins TRBV27 to TRBJ2-3, with D possibly TRBD2 on 5 matching bases. Germline V gene sequence: CDR1 MNHEY, CDR2 SMNVEV (reference sequence). This CDR3 spans 12 amino acids. V lost 2 bases, J lost 6 bases, and 6 bases lay in between. The CDR3 coding sequence is TGTGCCAGCAGTTTACGGGGTGATACGCAGTATTTT. Translating it yields CASSLRGDTQYF.

The J gene is TRBJ1-4, the V gene TRBV11-2; 7 bases align to TRBD1. CDR1 and CDR2 (germline): SGHAT, FQNNGV. V lost 1 base, J lost 5 bases, and 4 bases stayed unmatched. CDR3 size: 15 residues. The CDR3 is CASSLGWDSNEKLFF. The CDR3 nucleotides are TGTGCCAGCAGCTTAGGTTGGGACAGCAATGAAAAACTGTTTTTT. The whole variable domain, filled in from reference TRBV11-2 and TRBJ1-4, reads EAGVAQSPRYKIIEKRQSVAFWCNPISGHATLYWYQQILGQGPKLLIQFQNNGVVDDSQLPKDRFSAERLKGVDSTLKIQPAKLEDSAVYLCASSLGWDSNEKLFFGSGTQLSVL.

The chain is built from TRBV13 and TRBJ1-1; tentatively, D is TRBD1 (6 bases). The CDR3 is 14 residues long. V was cut by 4 bases and J by 1 base, with 10 bases left in between. CDR1 PRHDT and CDR2 FYEKMQ come from the germline V gene (reference sequence). DNA for the CDR3: TGTGCCAGCAGCTCGGACAGTGGGAACACTGAAGCTTTCTTT. As protein: CASSSDSGNTEAFF.

V gene TRBV19 combines with J gene TRBJ2-7; TRBD1 matches 8 bases. CDR1 LNHDA and CDR2 SQIVND come from the germline V gene (reference sequence). V was pared by 5 bases and J by 5 bases, with 5 bases of the junction left unmatched. This CDR3 comprises 13 residues. The CDR3 DNA sequence: TGTGCCAGTAGTCCTTACAGGGGGAACGAGCAGTACTTC. Residues: CASSPYRGNEQYF.

V usage is TRBV9 and J usage is TRBJ2-7, with TRBD1 identical over 9 bases. The CDR3 extends over 14 amino acids. Per the germline V gene, CDR1 is SGDLS and CDR2 is YYNGEE. Trimming removed 4 bases from V and 5 bases from J; junction bases left unmatched: 7. The CDR3 loop is CASSPGDRENEQYF. The CDR3, as DNA: TGTGCCAGCAGCCCCGGGGACAGGGAAAACGAGCAGTACTTC. Using reference TRBV9 and TRBJ2-7 for the parts outside the CDR3, the full variable domain is DSGVTQTPKHLITATGQRVTLRCSPRSGDLSVYWYQQSLDQGLQFLIQYYNGEERAKGNILERFSAQQFPDLHSELNLSSLELGDSALYFCASSPGDRENEQYFGPGTRLTVT.

J is TRBJ2-3 and V is TRBV13; D might be TRBD2 (6 bases). There are 15 residues in the CDR3. V lost 1 base, J lost 3 bases, and 11 bases lay in between. Per the germline V gene, CDR1 is PRHDT and CDR2 is FYEKMQ (reference sequence). This CDR3 reads CASSLDPSETDTQYF. In nucleotides, the CDR3 is TGTGCCAGCAGCTTAGATCCTAGCGAGACAGATACGCAGTATTTT.

The rearrangement uses TRBV6-5 and TRBJ1-6; D is unclear. The V gene lost 6 bases and the J gene lost 6 bases, with 15 bases spanning the gap. Per the germline V gene, CDR1 is MNHEY and CDR2 is SVGAGI. The CDR3 runs to 15 residues. CDR3: CASSPSEEGNSPLHF. In nucleotides, the CDR3 is TGTGCCAGCAGCCCCTCGGAGGAGGGTAATTCACCCCTCCACTTT.

This clone was seen once. The CDR3 region has the DNA TGTGCCAGCAGTTCTCCCCCGGACTATGGCTACACCTTC. Encoded protein: CASSSPPDYGYTF. The chain links TRBV6-5 to TRBJ1-2; D not certain. This CDR3 is built from 13 residues. Per the germline V gene, CDR1 is MNHEY and CDR2 is SVGAGI. V was shortened by 4 bases and J by 3 bases, with 9 bases between the two germline ends.

The rearrangement joins TRBV27 to TRBJ1-2; D gene ambiguous. CDR1 and CDR2 from the germline V gene are MNHEY and SMNVEV (reference sequence). V lost 6 bases and J lost 4, with 12 bases in between. The CDR3 loop spans 13 amino acids. CDR3 bases: TGTGCCAGCAGCCCCCCGACCGGCTATGGCTACACCTTC. Its translation: CASSPPTGYGYTF.

The chain couples TRBV19 to TRBJ2-7, with 11 bases that match TRBD2. V shed 4 bases, J shed 3 bases, and the junction held 5 bases outside the gene matches. CDR3 size: 15 residues. CDR1 is LNHDA and CDR2 is SQIVND in the germline V gene (reference sequence). The CDR3 loop reads CASSTGLAERYEQYF. DNA of the CDR3: TGTGCCAGTAGTACGGGACTAGCGGAGCGCTACGAGCAGTACTTC.

This chain links TRBV11-2 with TRBJ2-5; 7 nucleotides line up with TRBD2. Germline CDR1 is SGHAT and CDR2 is FQNNGV. This CDR3 spans 14 amino acids. V was clipped by 4 bases and J by 1 base; unmatched bases: 3. The DNA for the CDR3 is TGTGCCAGCAGCTCCACGGGGGGCCAAGAGACCCAGTACTTC. This gives the protein CASSSTGGQETQYF.

The chain uses TRBV7-8 and TRBJ2-2, with D perhaps TRBD2 (5 bases). V was cut by 1 base and J by 6 bases, with 12 bases left in between. There are 15 residues in the CDR3. Germline loops: CDR1 SGHVS, CDR2 FQNEAQ. CDR3 residues: CASSLDEGRAGELFF. The CDR3 DNA reads TGTGCCAGCAGCTTAGACGAGGGAAGGGCCGGGGAGCTGTTTTTT.

The rearrangement uses TRBV7-9 and TRBJ2-1; D remains ambiguous. Germline CDR1 reads SEHNR; CDR2 reads FQNEAQ (reference sequence). The CDR3 loop spans 14 amino acids. Between the trimmed V and J ends, which lost 5 bases and 3 bases, there was a span of 11 bases. This CDR3 is CASSTTRNYNEQFF. As DNA, the CDR3 is TGTGCCAGCAGCACCACACGCAACTACAATGAGCAGTTCTTC.

This clone is deemed medium-sized. In DNA, the CDR3 is TGTGCCAGCAGCGTAAGACACGACTCTGGAAACACCATATATTTT. Translated: CASSVRHDSGNTIYF. The chain couples TRBV9 to TRBJ1-3; no clear D gene. The CDR3 consists of 15 residues. The V end lost 1 base, the J end lost 0 bases, and 8 bases lay between the germline ends. Germline V lookup: CDR1 SGDLS, CDR2 YYNGEE.